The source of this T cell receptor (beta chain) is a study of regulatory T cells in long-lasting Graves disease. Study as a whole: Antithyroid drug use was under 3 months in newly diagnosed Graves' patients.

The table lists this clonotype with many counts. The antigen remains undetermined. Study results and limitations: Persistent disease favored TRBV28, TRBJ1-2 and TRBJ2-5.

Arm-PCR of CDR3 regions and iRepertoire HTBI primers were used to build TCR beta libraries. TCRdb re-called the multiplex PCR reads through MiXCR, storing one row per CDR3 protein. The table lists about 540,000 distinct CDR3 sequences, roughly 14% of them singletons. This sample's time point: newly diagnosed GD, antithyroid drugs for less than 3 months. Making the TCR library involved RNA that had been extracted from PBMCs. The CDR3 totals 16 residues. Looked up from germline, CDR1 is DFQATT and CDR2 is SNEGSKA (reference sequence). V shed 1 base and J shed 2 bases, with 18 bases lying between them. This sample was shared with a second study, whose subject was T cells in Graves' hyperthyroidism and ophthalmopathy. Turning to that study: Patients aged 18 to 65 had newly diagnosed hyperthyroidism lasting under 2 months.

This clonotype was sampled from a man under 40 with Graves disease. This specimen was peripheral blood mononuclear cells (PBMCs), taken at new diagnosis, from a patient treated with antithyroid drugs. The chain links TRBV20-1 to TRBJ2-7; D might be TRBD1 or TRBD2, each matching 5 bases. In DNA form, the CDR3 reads TGCAGTGCTAGAGTATGGGACGACGACGAAGCCTACGAGCAGTACTTC. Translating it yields CSARVWDDDEAYEQYF.